This T cell receptor (beta chain) was captured by sequencing in a study of T cell responses to AZD1222 COVID-19 vaccine. In the study overall: Second-dose recipients at about 4 or about 12 weeks were treated as one pooled group.

Note on this clone: Its specificity is not known.

Study observations and caveats: CD4 TCRs covered the whole spike, strongest at regions 160-218 and 743-854. Baseline seropositives among AZD1222 recipients totaled only six. Increased Spike-specific TCR breadth and depth were observed after two AZD1222 doses.

Measured with immunoSEQ multiplex PCR; TCRdb has only the in-frame clones, and not every one. The sample lists roughly 130,000 clones; about 90% were seen once. The source of this sequence is an adult in good health. Material: peripheral blood, obtained on day 0 of AZD1222 vaccination.

CDR3 nucleotide sequence: TGTGCCATCAGTGAGCCTAGATCACGTATGGCGGGCCAAGAGACCCAGTACTTC. This gives the protein CAISEPRSRMAGQETQYF. The chain is built from TRBV10-3 and TRBJ2-5, with D possibly matching TRBD2 (5 bases). CDR1 and CDR2 from the germline V gene are ENHRY and SYGVKD. V was shortened by 2 bases and J by 1 base, with 20 bases between the two germline ends. The CDR3 runs 18 residues.